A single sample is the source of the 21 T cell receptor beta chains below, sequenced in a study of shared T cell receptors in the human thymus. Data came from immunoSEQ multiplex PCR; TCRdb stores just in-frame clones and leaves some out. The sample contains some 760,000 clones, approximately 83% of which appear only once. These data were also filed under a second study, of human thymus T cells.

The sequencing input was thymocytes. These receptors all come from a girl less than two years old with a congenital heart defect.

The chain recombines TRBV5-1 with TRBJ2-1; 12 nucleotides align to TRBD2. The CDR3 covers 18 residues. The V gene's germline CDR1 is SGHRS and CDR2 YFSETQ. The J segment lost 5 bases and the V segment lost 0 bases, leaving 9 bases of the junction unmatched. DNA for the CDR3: TGCGCCAGCAGCTTGGATCGAGTGTCTAGCGGGGGGGACAATGAGCAGTTCTTC. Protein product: CASSLDRVSSGGDNEQFF.

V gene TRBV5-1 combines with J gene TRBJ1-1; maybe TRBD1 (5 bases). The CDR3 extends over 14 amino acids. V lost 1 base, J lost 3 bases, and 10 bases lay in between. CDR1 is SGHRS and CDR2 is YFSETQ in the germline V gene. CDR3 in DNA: TGCGCCAGCAGCTTGCACAGGAACTACACTGAAGCTTTCTTT. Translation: CASSLHRNYTEAFF.

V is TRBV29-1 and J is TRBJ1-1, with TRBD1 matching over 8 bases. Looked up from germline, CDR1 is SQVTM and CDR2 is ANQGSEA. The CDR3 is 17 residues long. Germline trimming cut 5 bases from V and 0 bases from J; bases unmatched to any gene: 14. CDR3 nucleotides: TGCAGCGTTTCCTCCAGGGGGCGCACATCTATGAACACTGAAGCTTTCTTT. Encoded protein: CSVSSRGRTSMNTEAFF.

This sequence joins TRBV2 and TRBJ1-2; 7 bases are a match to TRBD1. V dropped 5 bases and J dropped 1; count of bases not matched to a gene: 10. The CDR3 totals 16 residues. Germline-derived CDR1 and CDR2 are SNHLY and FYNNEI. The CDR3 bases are TGTGCCAGCAGTTACTCCGGGACAGCTTTTAACTATGGCTACACCTTC. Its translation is CASSYSGTAFNYGYTF. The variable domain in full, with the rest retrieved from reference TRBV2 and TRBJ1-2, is EPEVTQTPSHQVTQMGQEVILRCVPISNHLYFYWYRQILGQKVEFLVSFYNNEISEKSEIFDDQFSVERPDGSNFTLKIRSTKLEDSAMYFCASSYSGTAFNYGYTFGSGTRLTVV.

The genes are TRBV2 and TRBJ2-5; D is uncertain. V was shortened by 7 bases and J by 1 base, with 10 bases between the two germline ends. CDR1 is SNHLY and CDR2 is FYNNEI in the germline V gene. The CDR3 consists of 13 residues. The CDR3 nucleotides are TGTGCCAGCAAATACAGCCGCCAAGAGACCCAGTACTTC. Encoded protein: CASKYSRQETQYF.

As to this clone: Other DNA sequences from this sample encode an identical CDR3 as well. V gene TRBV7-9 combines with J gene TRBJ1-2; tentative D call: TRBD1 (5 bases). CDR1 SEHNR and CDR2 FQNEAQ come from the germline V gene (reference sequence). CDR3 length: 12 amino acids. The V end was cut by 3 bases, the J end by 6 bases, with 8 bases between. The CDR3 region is CASSLGGDGYTF. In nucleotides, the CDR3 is TGTGCCAGCAGCTTGGGAGGGGATGGCTACACCTTC.

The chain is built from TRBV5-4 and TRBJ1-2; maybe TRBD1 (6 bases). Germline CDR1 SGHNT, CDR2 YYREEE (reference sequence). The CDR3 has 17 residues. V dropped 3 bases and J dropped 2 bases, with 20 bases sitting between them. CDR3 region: CASSSKDSRYLNYGYTF. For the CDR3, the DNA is TGTGCCAGCAGCTCAAAGGACAGTCGATATTTAAACTATGGCTACACCTTC. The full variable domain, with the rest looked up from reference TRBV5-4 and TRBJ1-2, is ETGVTQSPTHLIKTRGQQVTLRCSSQSGHNTVSWYQQALGQGPQFIFQYYREEENGRGNFPPRFSGLQFPNYSSELNVNALELDDSALYLCASSSKDSRYLNYGYTFGSGTRLTVV.

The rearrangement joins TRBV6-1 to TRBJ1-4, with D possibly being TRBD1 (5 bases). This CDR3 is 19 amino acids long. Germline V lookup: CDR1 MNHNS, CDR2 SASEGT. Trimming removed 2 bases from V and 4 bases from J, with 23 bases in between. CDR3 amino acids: CASSEPPRDYYPLNEKLFF. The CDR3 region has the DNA TGTGCCAGCAGTGAACCCCCCCGGGACTACTACCCTCTTAATGAAAAACTGTTTTTT.

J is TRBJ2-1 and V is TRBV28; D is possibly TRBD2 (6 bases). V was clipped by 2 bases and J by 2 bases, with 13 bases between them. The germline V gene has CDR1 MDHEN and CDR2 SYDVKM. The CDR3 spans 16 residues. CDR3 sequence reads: CASSLKLGGAYNEQFF. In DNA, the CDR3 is TGTGCCAGCAGTTTAAAGCTAGGCGGGGCCTACAATGAGCAGTTCTTC.

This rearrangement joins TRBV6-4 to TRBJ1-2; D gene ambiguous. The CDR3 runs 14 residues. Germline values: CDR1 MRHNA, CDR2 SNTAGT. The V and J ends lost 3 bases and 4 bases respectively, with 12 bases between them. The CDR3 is CASSENDRGYGYTF. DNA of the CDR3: TGTGCCAGCAGTGAAAACGACCGGGGCTATGGCTACACCTTC.

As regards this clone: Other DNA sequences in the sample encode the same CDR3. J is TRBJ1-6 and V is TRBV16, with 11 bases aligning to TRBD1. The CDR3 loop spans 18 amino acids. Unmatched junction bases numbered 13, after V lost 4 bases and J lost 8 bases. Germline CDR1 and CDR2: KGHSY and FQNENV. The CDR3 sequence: CASSPYLWDRGCYSPLHF. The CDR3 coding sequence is TGTGCCAGCAGCCCTTACCTCTGGGACAGGGGGTGTTATTCACCCCTCCACTTT. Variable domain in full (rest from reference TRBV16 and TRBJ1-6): GEEVAQTPKHLVRGEGQKAKLYCAPIKGHSYVFWYQQVLKNEFKFLISFQNENVFDETGMPKERFSAKCLPNSPCSLEIQATKLEDSAVYFCASSPYLWDRGCYSPLHFGNGTRLTVT.

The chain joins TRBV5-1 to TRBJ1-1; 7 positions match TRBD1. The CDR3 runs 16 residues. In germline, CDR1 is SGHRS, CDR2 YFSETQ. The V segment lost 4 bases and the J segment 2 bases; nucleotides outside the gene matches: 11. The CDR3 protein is CASSPRKTGKNTEAFF. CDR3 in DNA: TGCGCCAGCAGCCCCCGGAAGACAGGGAAAAACACTGAAGCTTTCTTT. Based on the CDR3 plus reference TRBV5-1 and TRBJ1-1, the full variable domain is KAGVTQTPRYLIKTRGQQVTLSCSPISGHRSVSWYQQTPGQGLQFLFEYFSETQRNKGNFPGRFSGRQFSNSRSEMNVSTLELGDSALYLCASSPRKTGKNTEAFFGQGTRLTVV.

The CDR3 bases are TGTGCCAGCAGTCCAGGCGTCGAGACAGATACGCAGTATTTT. Translating it yields CASSPGVETDTQYF. The rearrangement uses TRBV6-5 and TRBJ2-3; D is undetermined. CDR3 length: 14 amino acids. Germline CDR1 MNHEY, CDR2 SVGAGI. Trimming shortened V by 5 bases and J by 3 bases, and 12 bases separated the two germline ends.

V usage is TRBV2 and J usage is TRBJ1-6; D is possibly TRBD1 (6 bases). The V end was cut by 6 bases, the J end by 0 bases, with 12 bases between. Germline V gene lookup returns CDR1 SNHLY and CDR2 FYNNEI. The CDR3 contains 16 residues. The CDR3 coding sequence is TGTGCCAGCAGCAACCAGGGGACCTCCTATAATTCACCCCTCCACTTT. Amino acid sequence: CASSNQGTSYNSPLHF.

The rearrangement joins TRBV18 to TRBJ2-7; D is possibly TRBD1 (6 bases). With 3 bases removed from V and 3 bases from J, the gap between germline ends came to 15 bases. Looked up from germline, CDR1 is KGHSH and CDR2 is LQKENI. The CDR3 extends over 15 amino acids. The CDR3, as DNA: TGTGCCAGCTCACCTACAGGGATACGGGACTACGAGCAGTACTTC. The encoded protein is CASSPTGIRDYEQYF.

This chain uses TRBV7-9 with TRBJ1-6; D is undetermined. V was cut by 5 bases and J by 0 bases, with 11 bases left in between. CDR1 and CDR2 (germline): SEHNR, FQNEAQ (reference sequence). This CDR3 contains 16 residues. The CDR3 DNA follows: TGTGCCAGCAGCGTAACAGTGAGCTCCTATAATTCACCCCTCCACTTT. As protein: CASSVTVSSYNSPLHF. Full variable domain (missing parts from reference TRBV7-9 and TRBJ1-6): DTGVSQNPRHKITKRGQNVTFRCDPISEHNRLYWYRQTLGQGPEFLTYFQNEAQLEKSRLLSDRFSAERPKGSFSTLEIQRTEQGDSAMYLCASSVTVSSYNSPLHFGNGTRLTVT.

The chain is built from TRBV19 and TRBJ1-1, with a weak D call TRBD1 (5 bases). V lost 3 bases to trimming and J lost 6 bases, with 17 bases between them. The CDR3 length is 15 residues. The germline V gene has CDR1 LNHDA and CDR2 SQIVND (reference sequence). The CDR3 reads CASSMRLDRASEAFF. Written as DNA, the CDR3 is TGTGCCAGTAGTATGAGACTAGACAGAGCCTCTGAAGCTTTCTTT.

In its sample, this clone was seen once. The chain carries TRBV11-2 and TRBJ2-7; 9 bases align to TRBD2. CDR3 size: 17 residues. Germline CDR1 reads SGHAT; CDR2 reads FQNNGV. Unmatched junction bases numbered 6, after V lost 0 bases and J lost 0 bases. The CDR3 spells CASSLEPGTSISYEQYF. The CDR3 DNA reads TGTGCCAGCAGCTTAGAGCCCGGGACTAGCATCTCCTACGAGCAGTACTTC. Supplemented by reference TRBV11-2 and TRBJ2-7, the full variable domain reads EAGVAQSPRYKIIEKRQSVAFWCNPISGHATLYWYQQILGQGPKLLIQFQNNGVVDDSQLPKDRFSAERLKGVDSTLKIQPAKLEDSAVYLCASSLEPGTSISYEQYFGPGTRLTVT.

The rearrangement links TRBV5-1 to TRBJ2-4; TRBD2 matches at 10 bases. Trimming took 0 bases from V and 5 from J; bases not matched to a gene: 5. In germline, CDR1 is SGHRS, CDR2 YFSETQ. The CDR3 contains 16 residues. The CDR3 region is CASSLGSSGGQNIQYF. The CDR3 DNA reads TGCGCCAGCAGCTTGGGGTCTAGCGGGGGTCAAAACATTCAGTACTTC.

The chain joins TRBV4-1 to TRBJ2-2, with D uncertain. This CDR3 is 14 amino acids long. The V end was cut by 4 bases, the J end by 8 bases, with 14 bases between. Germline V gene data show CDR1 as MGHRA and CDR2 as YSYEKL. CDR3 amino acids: CASSRTSGQGELFF. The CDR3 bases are TGCGCCAGCAGCCGTACCTCGGGTCAGGGGGAGCTGTTTTTT.

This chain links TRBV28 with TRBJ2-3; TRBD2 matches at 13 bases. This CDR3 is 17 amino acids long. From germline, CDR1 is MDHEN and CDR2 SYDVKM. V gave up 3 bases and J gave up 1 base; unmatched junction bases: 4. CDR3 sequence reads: CASSFPGTSGGTDTQYF. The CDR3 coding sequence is TGTGCCAGCAGTTTCCCGGGGACTAGCGGGGGCACAGATACGCAGTATTTT.